The entry that follows covers one T cell receptor (beta chain) sequence. Repertoires were generated with immunoSEQ multiplex PCR, while TCRdb's copy carries only in-frame clones and drops some. The sample carries about 62,000 clones, around nine tenths recorded once. The germline CDR1 and CDR2 sequences are MNHNY and SVGAGI (reference sequence). With 6 bases removed from V and 2 bases from J, the gap between germline ends came to 10 bases. There are 13 residues in the CDR3. This sample stems from a study of OX40 agonist ivuxolimab in advanced cancers. On the study more broadly: Allowance was made for prior anti-PD-1, anti-PD-L1 or anti-CTLA-4 therapy, and approximately 40% had some. The study reported partial responses in three patients: one hepatocellular carcinoma, two cutaneous melanoma.

The chain employs TRBV6-6 and TRBJ1-1; D perhaps matches TRBD1 (5 bases). The clonotype originates from an adult with an advanced solid tumor such as melanoma, head and neck, liver or kidney cancer. Specimen: CD4+ or CD8+ T cells sorted from blood, collected in a trial of the OX40 agonist ivuxolimab. The CDR3: CASSFDRNTEAFF. DNA of the CDR3: TGTGCCAGCAGCTTTGACAGAAACACTGAAGCTTTCTTT.